Shown below are 30 T cell receptor beta chains from a single sample sequenced in a study of response to subunit inactivated influenza vaccine. TCRdb recomputed calls from the RT-PCR reads with MiXCR, one row per CDR3 protein. The sample lists around 490,000 distinct CDR3 sequences; about 8% were seen once. The sample consisted of PBMCs from blood, taken around 25 months after vaccination. The receptors originated from a man between 50 and 69 years old who received an inactivated influenza vaccine.

At least ten counts were recorded for this clonotype. The chain uses TRBV12-3 or TRBV12-4 and TRBJ2-3; TRBD1 matches 10 bases. Germline trimming cut 6 bases from V and 3 bases from J; bases unmatched to any gene: 6. CDR3 length: 15 amino acids. CDR3 coding DNA: TGTGCCAGCAGCCGAACGGGACAGGGGACAGATACGCAGTATTTT. The encoded protein is CASSRTGQGTDTQYF.

This clonotype was seen only a few times. The chain joins TRBV5-1 to TRBJ1-4, with D unclear. V lost 0 bases and J lost 4, with 7 bases in between. Germline V gene data show CDR1 as SGHRS and CDR2 as YFSETQ. CDR3 size: 14 residues. The CDR3 spells CASSLAQNNEKLFF. Written as DNA, the CDR3 is TGCGCCAGCAGCTTGGCCCAGAATAATGAAAAACTGTTTTTT.

This clonotype was found a few times. The chain carries TRBV5-1 and TRBJ2-2; TRBD1 might be the D (5 bases). Germline CDR1 reads SGHRS; CDR2 reads YFSETQ. The CDR3 covers 14 residues. The V end lost 0 bases, the J end lost 7 bases, and 10 bases lay between the germline ends. CDR3: CASSLAAGFGELFF. CDR3 DNA sequence: TGCGCCAGCAGCTTGGCCGCAGGGTTCGGGGAGCTGTTTTTT.

The rearrangement joins TRBV6-5 to TRBJ1-2; D uncertain. Germline assignment: CDR1 MNHEY and CDR2 SVGAGI. The CDR3 is made up of 12 amino acids. V was clipped by 6 bases and J by 8 bases, with 13 bases between them. CDR3 residues: CASSTPGRGYTF. DNA for the CDR3: TGTGCCAGCAGCACCCCAGGCCGGGGCTACACCTTC.

This chain connects TRBV2 to TRBJ2-7; TRBD1 aligns across 11 bases. J gave up 5 bases and V 10 bases, and 7 bases lay outside the gene matches. This CDR3 is 13 amino acids long. Per germline, CDR1 SNHLY and CDR2 FYNNEI. CDR3 in amino acids: CATAGTGGDEQYF. DNA of the CDR3: TGTGCCACTGCCGGGACAGGGGGGGACGAGCAGTACTTC.

This clonotype was counted between two and nine times. The genes are TRBV7-2 and TRBJ2-2; the D call may be TRBD1 or TRBD2 (5 bases each). Trimming removed 6 bases from V and 4 bases from J, with 12 bases in between. This CDR3 has 14 amino acids. Germline CDR1 is SGHTA and CDR2 is FQGNSA. The CDR3 loop is CASRRDGATGELFF. For the CDR3, the DNA is TGTGCCAGCAGACGGGACGGTGCCACCGGGGAGCTGTTTTTT. Full variable domain (missing parts from reference TRBV7-2 and TRBJ2-2): GAGVSQSPSNKVTEKGKDVELRCDPISGHTALYWYRQSLGQGLEFLIYFQGNSAPDKSGLPSDRFSAERTGGSVSTLTIQRTQQEDSAVYLCASRRDGATGELFFGEGSRLTVL.

In this sample, this clonotype turned up many times. The chain combines TRBV5-5 with TRBJ2-7, with TRBD2 as a possible D gene (6 bases). Germline loops: CDR1 SGHKS, CDR2 YYEKEE (reference sequence). V dropped 0 bases and J dropped 0 bases, with 10 bases sitting between them. This CDR3 is 15 amino acids long. CDR3 bases: TGTGCCAGCAGCTTGGCCTCGGGGGTCTCCTACGAGCAGTACTTC. It specifies CASSLASGVSYEQYF.

This clonotype was found a few times. The J gene is TRBJ2-2, the V gene TRBV20-1, with a weak D call TRBD2 (6 bases). Germline CDR1 reads DFQATT; CDR2 reads SNEGSKA (reference sequence). The CDR3 runs to 14 residues. V lost 6 bases and J lost 7, with 18 bases in between. The CDR3 loop is CSAGRDSTGGELFF. CDR3 nucleotide sequence: TGCAGTGCCGGCCGGGACTCGACGGGCGGGGAGCTGTTTTTT.

There are many counts of this clonotype. The chain combines TRBV20-1 with TRBJ2-7, with D perhaps being TRBD1 or TRBD2 (5 bases each). The germline V gene encodes CDR1 DFQATT and CDR2 SNEGSKA (reference sequence). This CDR3 has 14 residues. The V end was cut by 3 bases, the J end by 0 bases, with 12 bases between. CDR3 in amino acids: CSARSSGTSYEQYF. The CDR3 DNA reads TGCAGTGCTAGGTCGTCGGGGACCTCCTACGAGCAGTACTTC.

The V call is TRBV29-1, the J call TRBJ2-1, with a weak D call TRBD1 (5 bases). Germline CDR1 SQVTM, CDR2 ANQGSEA. This CDR3 has 12 amino acids. Trimming removed 6 bases at V and 6 bases at J, with 12 bases between. The CDR3 sequence: CSVLIRVNEQFF. The DNA of the CDR3 is TGCAGCGTACTTATCAGGGTCAATGAGCAGTTCTTC.

This clonotype was detected only a few times. The chain recombines TRBV7-6 with TRBJ2-7, with D possibly being TRBD1 (5 bases). The V and J ends lost 5 bases and 0 bases respectively, with 17 bases between them. This CDR3 region has 16 residues. Germline V CDR1 and CDR2: SGHVS, FNYEAQ. The CDR3 loop is CASSPMGRTSSYEQYF. CDR3 in DNA: TGTGCCAGCAGCCCAATGGGGCGGACGAGCTCCTACGAGCAGTACTTC.

This clonotype was counted ten times or more. The gene calls are TRBV10-3 and TRBJ2-1; D unresolved. The CDR3 sequence is 16 residues long. Germline V gene lookup returns CDR1 ENHRY and CDR2 SYGVKD. The V end lost 0 bases, the J end lost 6 bases, and 15 bases lay between the germline ends. CDR3 nucleotides: TGTGCCATCAGTGAGTCGGAGTGGGGTTCGTCCAATGAGCAGTTCTTC. It specifies CAISESEWGSSNEQFF.

In its sample, this clonotype was seen many times. The chain has TRBV7-2 and TRBJ2-2; 7 positions match TRBD2. Germline CDR1 is SGHTA and CDR2 is FQGNSA. This CDR3 contains 16 residues. J gave up 4 bases and V 5 bases, and 10 bases lay outside the gene matches. CDR3 amino acids: CASSPKDGRLTGELFF. CDR3 coding DNA: TGTGCCAGCAGCCCAAAGGACGGGAGGCTCACCGGGGAGCTGTTTTTT.

This clonotype was seen many times. CDR3 in DNA: TGTGCCAGCAGCCAAGCGGGGGCCCGAGAAGAGACCCAGTACTTC. It is translated as CASSQAGAREETQYF. The chain couples TRBV4-2 to TRBJ2-5, with D perhaps TRBD1 or TRBD2 (6 bases each). V was shortened by 1 base and J by 3 bases, with 12 bases between the two germline ends. This CDR3 has 15 residues. In germline, CDR1 is LGHNA, CDR2 YNFKEQ.

The V gene is TRBV4-1, the J gene TRBJ1-3; D possibly corresponds to TRBD1 (5 bases). This CDR3 is 18 amino acids long. Looked up from germline, CDR1 is MGHRA and CDR2 is YSYEKL. V lost 0 bases, J lost 1 base, and 16 bases lay in between. For the CDR3, the DNA is TGCGCCAGCAGCCAAGATTTGGGGCAGTCTCTATCTGGAAACACCATATATTTT. This translates into CASSQDLGQSLSGNTIYF.

This clonotype was seen at least ten times. The chain employs TRBV5-6 and TRBJ2-1; TRBD2 aligns across 11 bases. CDR3 size: 15 residues. Germline assignment: CDR1 SGHDT and CDR2 YYEEEE. The V segment lost 4 bases and the J segment 9 bases; nucleotides outside the gene matches: 9. The CDR3 DNA is TGTGCCAGCAGCCGTACTAGCGGGAGTATTGGTGAGCAGTTCTTC. Protein: CASSRTSGSIGEQFF.

The chain carries TRBV21-1 and TRBJ2-5; the table gives TRBD2 as D, unverified against the DNA. TRBV21-1 is a listed pseudogene. The CDR3 extends over 14 amino acids. The CDR3 DNA sequence: TGTGCCAGCCCTGGGCCTAGCGGACAAGAGACCCAGTACTTC. As protein: CASPGPSGQETQYF.

This clonotype came up a few times. The chain's CDR3 is CATSRQGPKNIQYF. The CDR3 DNA is TGTGCCACCAGCAGACAGGGTCCCAAAAACATTCAGTACTTC. The chain links TRBV15 to TRBJ2-4, with D perhaps TRBD1 (5 bases). CDR3 length: 14 residues. V was clipped by 2 bases and J by 2 bases, with 7 bases between them. Germline V gene lookup returns CDR1 LNHNV and CDR2 YYDKDF (reference sequence).

The chain links TRBV20-1 to TRBJ2-7; 9 nucleotides align to TRBD1. Germline CDR1 is DFQATT and CDR2 is SNEGSKA (reference sequence). The CDR3 is made up of 15 amino acids. The ends lost 1 base at V and 6 bases at J; junction bases unmatched: 10. The chain's CDR3 is CSARGTGGGSPEQYF. The CDR3 nucleotides read TGCAGTGCTAGAGGAACAGGGGGCGGGTCTCCCGAGCAGTACTTC.

CDR3 protein: CATTAGILPYNEQFF. The CDR3 nucleotides read TGTGCCACTACCGCGGGGATCTTGCCCTACAATGAGCAGTTCTTC. This chain joins TRBV11-2 and TRBJ2-1; perhaps TRBD2 as D (6 bases). CDR3 length: 15 residues. From germline, CDR1 is SGHAT and CDR2 FQNNGV. V lost 10 bases, J lost 2 bases, and 18 bases lay in between.

This sequence joins TRBV7-2 and TRBJ2-7, with 10 bases aligning to TRBD1. The CDR3 has 15 amino acids. Trimming cost V 2 bases and J 9 bases; bases outside gene matches: 10. Germline V gene lookup returns CDR1 SGHTA and CDR2 FQGNSA. CDR3 coding DNA: TGTGCCAGCAGCTTATTTAGGGACAGGGGCCACGGGCAGTACTTC. Encoded protein: CASSLFRDRGHGQYF.

V is TRBV20-1 and J is TRBJ1-5; D remains ambiguous. With 3 bases removed from V and 0 bases from J, the gap between germline ends came to 15 bases. This CDR3 is built from 16 residues. CDR1 is DFQATT and CDR2 is SNEGSKA in the germline V gene (reference sequence). CDR3 loop: CSASSLRRYSNQPQHF. DNA for the CDR3: TGCAGTGCTAGCAGTCTGAGGCGTTATAGCAATCAGCCCCAGCATTTT.

This clonotype was seen a handful of times. The rearrangement uses TRBV20-1 and TRBJ2-7, with D possibly being TRBD2 (6 bases). V lost 0 bases, J lost 1 base, and 16 bases lay in between. Germline assignment: CDR1 DFQATT and CDR2 SNEGSKA (reference sequence). The CDR3 is 16 amino acids. CDR3 protein: CSARDQGLERSYEQYF. The CDR3 nucleotides are TGCAGTGCTAGAGATCAGGGACTCGAACGTTCCTACGAGCAGTACTTC.

The chain joins TRBV4-1 to TRBJ1-1, with TRBD1 matching over 7 bases. The CDR3 has 14 residues. Per germline, CDR1 MGHRA and CDR2 YSYEKL. J lost 11 bases, V lost 0 bases, and 9 bases had no gene match. CDR3 DNA: TGCGCCAGCAGCCAAGATTTCGACAGGGTGCACGCTTTCTTT. Protein product: CASSQDFDRVHAFF.

The chain couples TRBV6-6 to TRBJ1-2, with 9 bases that match TRBD1. Germline CDR1 MNHNY, CDR2 SVGAGI (reference sequence). The CDR3 loop spans 13 amino acids. V lost 7 bases, J lost 6 bases, and 6 bases stayed unmatched. CDR3 protein: CASTLGTGNGYTF. CDR3 nucleotide sequence: TGTGCCAGCACCCTGGGGACAGGGAATGGCTACACCTTC.

This chain joins TRBV4-2 and TRBJ2-1; D gene ambiguous. This CDR3 is built from 15 residues. The germline V and J ends were trimmed by 0 bases and 3 bases, with 9 bases remaining between them. Per the germline V gene, CDR1 is LGHNA and CDR2 is YNFKEQ. The CDR3 region has the DNA TGTGCCAGCAGCCAAGATGAGCCTATCTACAATGAGCAGTTCTTC. Protein product: CASSQDEPIYNEQFF.

The genes are TRBV7-9 and TRBJ2-1, with TRBD2 matching 12 bases. CDR3 length: 14 residues. The germline gives CDR1 SEHNR, CDR2 FQNEAQ (reference sequence). Trimming at V came to 7 bases and at J to 9 bases, leaving 7 bases not matched to a gene. The CDR3 loop is CASTLAGGTTEQFF. CDR3 DNA sequence: TGTGCCAGCACCCTAGCGGGAGGGACGACTGAGCAGTTCTTC.

J is TRBJ2-3 and V is TRBV6-2 or TRBV6-3, with TRBD1 as a possible D gene (8 bases). The CDR3 extends over 17 amino acids. Germline CDR1 and CDR2: MNHEY and SVGEGT. The ends were cut back, 10 bases at V and 5 bases at J, with 28 bases in the middle. The CDR3 loop is CATRPWTGTVAGDTQYF. The DNA for the CDR3 is TGTGCCACAAGACCCTGGACAGGGACAGTAGCGGGAGATACGCAGTATTTT.

This sequence joins TRBV19 and TRBJ1-5; 8 bases line up with TRBD1. This CDR3 comprises 16 residues. The junction had 7 bases not matched to a gene; V was cut back by 6 bases and J by 0 bases. Per germline, CDR1 LNHDA and CDR2 SQIVND (reference sequence). CDR3 loop: CASRIGDRGSNQPQHF. CDR3 nucleotide sequence: TGTGCCAGTAGGATCGGTGACAGGGGTAGCAATCAGCCCCAGCATTTT.

The V gene is TRBV20-1, the J gene TRBJ1-4; perhaps TRBD1 as D (5 bases). Trimming cost V 5 bases and J 4 bases, with 11 bases left between them. The CDR3 totals 13 residues. CDR1 and CDR2 from the germline V gene are DFQATT and SNEGSKA (reference sequence). CDR3 sequence: CSASGTVNEKLFF. The DNA for the CDR3 is TGCAGTGCTTCCGGGACGGTTAATGAAAAACTGTTTTTT.